One sample yielded the 17 T cell receptor beta chains listed below, sequenced in a study of identical twins. TCRdb itself ran the 5' RACE reads through MiXCR, one entry per CDR3 protein. The sample records some 570,000 distinct CDR3 sequences, 20% to 25% being singletons. The sample was also linked to a second study, of yellow fever vaccine responses in identical twins.

What was sequenced was CD4+ T cells sorted from blood. These receptors originate from a woman aged 18-30 years in good health.

The rearrangement uses TRBV5-1 and TRBJ1-6; D not certain. Germline CDR1 and CDR2: SGHRS and YFSETQ. CDR3 size: 14 residues. The ends were cut back, 3 bases at V and 13 bases at J, with 17 bases in the middle. Written as DNA, the CDR3 is TGCGCCAGCAGCTCTGGGGATACTAGGGCGCCCCTCCACTTT. Its protein is CASSSGDTRAPLHF. The whole variable domain, filled in from reference TRBV5-1 and TRBJ1-6, reads KAGVTQTPRYLIKTRGQQVTLSCSPISGHRSVSWYQQTPGQGLQFLFEYFSETQRNKGNFPGRFSGRQFSNSRSEMNVSTLELGDSALYLCASSSGDTRAPLHFGNGTRLTVT.

The rearrangement links TRBV11-2 to TRBJ2-2; a weak D match, TRBD2 (5 bases). The CDR3 contains 17 residues. V dropped 2 bases and J dropped 1 base, with 14 bases sitting between them. Germline V gives CDR1 SGHAT, CDR2 FQNNGV. The CDR3 here is CASSLSLAAGNTGELFF. CDR3 bases: TGTGCCAGCAGCTTAAGCCTCGCTGCGGGGAACACCGGGGAGCTGTTTTTT.

This rearrangement joins TRBV28 to TRBJ2-7; the D call may be TRBD1 or TRBD2 (5 bases each). Germline V gene data show CDR1 as MDHEN and CDR2 as SYDVKM. The length of the CDR3 is 13 residues. Between the trimmed V and J ends, which lost 5 bases and 3 bases, there was a span of 11 bases. CDR3 bases: TGTGCCAGCAGTGGGGACCAAAACTACGAGCAGTACGTC. Translated: CASSGDQNYEQYV.

This rearrangement joins TRBV29-1 to TRBJ2-1; weak D call: TRBD1 (5 bases). V lost 2 bases and J lost 3, with 17 bases in between. This CDR3 region has 16 residues. Germline lookup yields CDR1 SQVTM and CDR2 ANQGSEA. This CDR3 reads CSVEPAGQGFYNEQFF. The DNA of the CDR3 is TGCAGCGTTGAACCCGCCGGGCAGGGTTTCTACAATGAGCAGTTCTTC.

The chain uses TRBV12-3 or TRBV12-4 and TRBJ2-5, with a tentative D call TRBD1 (5 bases). The CDR3 has 13 residues. Trimming pared 5 bases from V and 2 bases from J, leaving 9 bases between. CDR3 loop: CASSTPGQETQYF. CDR3 nucleotide sequence: TGTGCCAGCAGTACCCCAGGGCAAGAGACCCAGTACTTC.

The chain couples TRBV5-1 to TRBJ2-5; the D gene could be TRBD1 or TRBD2 (5 bases each). Germline CDR1 and CDR2: SGHRS and YFSETQ. V dropped 0 bases and J dropped 4 bases, with 10 bases sitting between them. The CDR3 is 14 residues long. CDR3 loop: CASSLEWGRETQYF. The CDR3 DNA is TGCGCCAGCAGCTTGGAGTGGGGGAGAGAGACCCAGTACTTC. Full variable domain (missing parts from reference TRBV5-1 and TRBJ2-5): KAGVTQTPRYLIKTRGQQVTLSCSPISGHRSVSWYQQTPGQGLQFLFEYFSETQRNKGNFPGRFSGRQFSNSRSEMNVSTLELGDSALYLCASSLEWGRETQYFGPGTRLLVL.

The chain couples TRBV5-1 to TRBJ2-7; the D is unclear. The CDR3 has 15 residues. CDR1 and CDR2 from the germline V gene are SGHRS and YFSETQ. The V and J ends lost 7 bases and 3 bases respectively, with 20 bases between them. The CDR3 DNA reads TGCGCCAGCGCCCCAAGGGCCGATTCCCACTACGAGCAGTACTTC. Its translation: CASAPRADSHYEQYF.

This clonotype has only a few counts. The chain recombines TRBV29-1 with TRBJ2-4; tentatively, D is TRBD1 (5 bases). The V end was cut by 7 bases, the J end by 4 bases, with 14 bases between. The CDR3 is made up of 13 amino acids. The V gene's germline CDR1 is SQVTM and CDR2 ANQGSEA. Here the CDR3 DNA reads TGCAGCGCTGATGTTGGGGCTAAAAACATTCAGTACTTC. The encoded protein is CSADVGAKNIQYF.

The table lists this clonotype with a few counts. V gene TRBV20-1 combines with J gene TRBJ2-1; possibly TRBD2 for D (6 bases). CDR3 length equals 16 residues. Deletions cut 5 bases from V and 2 bases from J, with 19 bases between. Germline loops: CDR1 DFQATT, CDR2 SNEGSKA (reference sequence). CDR3 coding DNA: TGCAGTGCTTTCAGGGCGGGGACCTACGCCTACAATGAGCAGTTCTTC. It specifies CSAFRAGTYAYNEQFF.

The chain joins TRBV7-9 to TRBJ1-1; no definite D call. The V end lost 3 bases, the J end lost 4 bases, and 15 bases lay between the germline ends. This CDR3 comprises 15 residues. Germline loops: CDR1 SEHNR, CDR2 FQNEAQ (reference sequence). CDR3: CASSFLHGAITEAFF. Written as DNA, the CDR3 is TGTGCCAGCAGCTTTCTACACGGCGCGATCACTGAAGCTTTCTTT.

This clonotype appeared a few times. The rearrangement links TRBV19 to TRBJ2-4; TRBD2 matches at 7 bases. CDR1 LNHDA and CDR2 SQIVND come from the germline V gene (reference sequence). The trim removed 0 bases at V and 7 bases at J, leaving 3 bases unmatched. CDR3 size: 14 residues. CDR3 nucleotides: TGTGCCAGTAGTATAGATAGGGAGGGCAACATTCAGTACTTC. Translating gives CASSIDREGNIQYF.

This chain connects TRBV11-2 to TRBJ2-1, with 11 bases lining up with TRBD1. V dropped 5 bases and J dropped 0; count of bases not matched to a gene: 6. Germline V gene lookup returns CDR1 SGHAT and CDR2 FQNNGV. The CDR3 runs 17 residues. In nucleotides, the CDR3 is TGTGCCAGCAGCACCCGGACAGGGGGCGACTCCTACAATGAGCAGTTCTTC. It translates to CASSTRTGGDSYNEQFF.

V and J are TRBV7-3 and TRBJ2-1; D is uncertain. The length of the CDR3 is 13 residues. Germline V lookup: CDR1 SGHTA, CDR2 FQGTGA. V dropped 0 bases and J dropped 5 bases, with 5 bases sitting between them. The CDR3 spells CASSLTRNNEQFF. The CDR3 DNA follows: TGTGCCAGCAGCTTAACCCGGAACAATGAGCAGTTCTTC.

The count of this clonotype is one. The rearrangement uses TRBV12-3 or TRBV12-4 and TRBJ2-5, with a weak D call TRBD2 (6 bases). V dropped 7 bases and J dropped 3 bases, with 12 bases sitting between them. The CDR3 has 13 residues. The CDR3 loop reads CASTRDLEETQYF. DNA of the CDR3: TGTGCCAGCACCCGGGACTTAGAAGAGACCCAGTACTTC.

This clonotype showed up just a few times. The genes are TRBV7-9 and TRBJ1-6, with D possibly matching TRBD1 (5 bases). This CDR3 is 16 amino acids long. The ends were cut back, 5 bases at V and 6 bases at J, with 17 bases in the middle. Germline lookup yields CDR1 SEHNR and CDR2 FQNEAQ (reference sequence). The CDR3 nucleotides are TGTGCCAGCAGCCTCGCGTTTGGGGGTGTTAATTCACCCCTCCACTTT. Its protein is CASSLAFGGVNSPLHF.

V is TRBV20-1 and J is TRBJ2-7; D may be TRBD1 (6 bases). V was cut by 8 bases and J by 3 bases, with 17 bases left in between. This CDR3 has 13 amino acids. The V gene's germline CDR1 is DFQATT and CDR2 SNEGSKA (reference sequence). For the CDR3, the DNA is TGCAGTTTTTTAACAGGGAACGGCTACGAGCAGTACTTC. Protein sequence: CSFLTGNGYEQYF.

Only a few counts were recorded for this clonotype. The genes are TRBV12-3 or TRBV12-4 and TRBJ2-1, with D possibly TRBD2 on 5 matching bases. The V end lost 6 bases, the J end lost 2 bases, and 17 bases lay between the germline ends. This CDR3 region has 16 residues. The CDR3, as DNA: TGTGCCAGCAGCCCCGGGGAAAGATTAACCTACAATGAGCAGTTCTTC. It is translated as CASSPGERLTYNEQFF.